This T cell receptor beta chain is from a study of technical replicates of blood from a handful of donors. V was trimmed by 6 bases and J by 2 bases, leaving 11 bases between them. Looked up from germline, CDR1 is MNHNS and CDR2 is SASEGT. This CDR3 is 13 amino acids long. Clones were sequenced by immunoSEQ multiplex PCR, and TCRdb holds only the in-frame ones, with some missing. The sample shows about 81,000 clones, 80% to 90% of them seen only once. The rearrangement links TRBV6-1 to TRBJ2-7; weak D call: TRBD1 (6 bases). The sequencing sample was made of PBMCs. This sequence originates from a human donor in good health. Some clones in this sample may be carry-over from other donors' samples. CDR3 coding DNA: TGTGCCAGCAGACTGACAGGAGCCTACGAGCAGTACTTC. Its protein product is CASRLTGAYEQYF.